The rows below give T cell receptor beta chains drawn from one sample of a study of cytomegalovirus exposure and HLA in healthy donors. Measured with immunoSEQ multiplex PCR; TCRdb has only the in-frame clones, and not every one. The sample has 100,000 to 150,000 clones, roughly 8.6% seen once. The sample comprised PBMCs. These receptors came from a woman aged 40-49 years in good health and CMV-seropositive. The CDR3 runs from the conserved cysteine through the conserved F or W. Each record gives: CDR3 DNA, CDR3 protein, clone size, V gene, J gene, D gene. A D gene is named only where the DNA matches it firmly. Clone size is given for some rows only: seen once, a few or many times, or a class if the clone is expanded.

TGTGCCAGCAGCTTGGTCCCGACTAGCGGGGGGGACCAAAGGAATGAGCAGTTCTTC,CASSLVPTSGGDQRNEQFF,.,TRBV11-2,TRBJ2-1,TRBD2
TGCGCCAGCAAACATCTCTCCTACGAGCAGTACTTC,CASKHLSYEQYF,few,TRBV10-2,TRBJ2-7,.
TGTGCCAGCAGGCGTGGACAGCTCAATAACTATGGCTACACCTTC,CASRRGQLNNYGYTF,.,TRBV6-6,TRBJ1-2,.
TGTGCCAGCTCACTACGGGTGGAGGGCACTGAAGCTTTCTTT,CASSLRVEGTEAFF,few,TRBV18,TRBJ1-1,.
TGTGCCAGCAGCGGCAGGGGAAACTCCTACGAGCAGTACTTC,CASSGRGNSYEQYF,few,TRBV9,TRBJ2-7,.
TGTGCCAGCACCTCGACAGGGGGAAACACCATATATTTT,CASTSTGGNTIYF,.,TRBV6-6,TRBJ1-3,TRBD1
TGTGCCAGCAGCCCCCAAGGACTAAACATTCAGTACTTC,CASSPQGLNIQYF,.,TRBV13,TRBJ2-4,.
TGCAGTGCTCTGAACACCGGGGAGCTGTTTTTT,CSALNTGELFF,.,TRBV20-1,TRBJ2-2,.
TGCGCCACGGGTTCACCCCTCCACTTT,CATGSPLHF,.,TRBV10-2,TRBJ1-6,.
TGCGCCAGCAGTATGGACAGAACGGCTTTCTTT,CASSMDRTAFF,.,TRBV10-1,TRBJ1-1,.
TGTGCCAGCAGTGAAACGGGAAACTCTGGAAACACCATATATTTT,CASSETGNSGNTIYF,few,TRBV6-1,TRBJ1-3,.
TGCGCCAGCAGCTTGGGCGGGGGGGCTTCCTACGAGCAGTACTTC,CASSLGGGASYEQYF,few,TRBV5-1,TRBJ2-7,TRBD2
TGTGCCAGCAGTTACGGAGGGGCGAACACCGGGGAGCTGTTTTTT,CASSYGGANTGELFF,.,TRBV27,TRBJ2-2,.
TGTGCCAGCAGCCTCCAACGGGGGGCCCAGGGGCAGTATTTT,CASSLQRGAQGQYF,few,TRBV7-3,TRBJ2-3,.
TGTGCCAGCAGCGTAAGTGGTGGAGCAGATACGCAGTATTTT,CASSVSGGADTQYF,.,TRBV9,TRBJ2-3,.
TGTGCCAGCAGCGCCGGGAGCGCGAACACCGGGGAGCTGTTTTTT,CASSAGSANTGELFF,.,TRBV28,TRBJ2-2,.
TGTGCCACCAGCAGTGACAGGGGCAACTATGGCTACACCTTC,CATSSDRGNYGYTF,.,TRBV15,TRBJ1-2,TRBD1
TGTGCCAGCAGTTCCCTCCTGGGGGGGTCTAGAAACTACGAGCAGTACTTC,CASSSLLGGSRNYEQYF,few,TRBV28,TRBJ2-7,TRBD2
TGTGCCAGCAGCTCGGGACTCACCTACGAGCAGTACTTC,CASSSGLTYEQYF,few,TRBV11-2,TRBJ2-7,.
TGTGCCGCAGGAGGGAACGCTGAAGCTTTCTTT,CAAGGNAEAFF,.,TRBV6-5,TRBJ1-1,.
TGTGCCATCAGTGAGATGGGCAGTTTGAACACTGAAGCTTTCTTT,CAISEMGSLNTEAFF,few,TRBV10-3,TRBJ1-1,.
TGTGCCAGTAGCCGTACAGGGTGGAGCAATCAGCCCCAGCATTTT,CASSRTGWSNQPQHF,.,TRBV19,TRBJ1-5,.
TGTGCCAGCAGTTTCCAATGGGGGGACAGGGCAAAGACTGAAGCTTTCTTT,CASSFQWGDRAKTEAFF,.,TRBV28,TRBJ1-1,TRBD1
TGTGCCAGCAGTGAGACAGAGGCCTACGAGCAGTACTTC,CASSETEAYEQYF,.,TRBV6-1,TRBJ2-7,.
TGTGCCAGCAGCCCCGGGGGAGCGGTGGGGCCGAACTATGGCTACACCTTC,CASSPGGAVGPNYGYTF,few,TRBV9,TRBJ1-2,.
TGTGCCAGCAGTGAGAAGGGGGAGTACACTGAAGCTTTCTTT,CASSEKGEYTEAFF,few,TRBV6-1,TRBJ1-1,.
TGTGCTTCGTCAGGTCCCTTGGAAGCTTTCTTT,CASSGPLEAFF,.,TRBV30,TRBJ1-1,.
TGTGCCTGGAACCGAGCGAACACCGGGGAGCTGTTTTTT,CAWNRANTGELFF,.,TRBV30,TRBJ2-2,.
TGTGCCAGCAGCAAAAAAACGACGCCAGGGAAAGTCCACGAGCAGTACTTC,CASSKKTTPGKVHEQYF,.,TRBV21-1,TRBJ2-7,.
TGTGCCACGACCGACAGGGGGTCGGGTTCACCCCTCCACTTT,CATTDRGSGSPLHF,few,TRBV19,TRBJ1-6,TRBD1
TGTGCCAGCAGTGCCGGGGCGACAGGCGAGACCCAGTACTTC,CASSAGATGETQYF,few,TRBV6-1,TRBJ2-5,.
TGCGCCAGCAGCTTGGACCGCCGACAGGTATCCGGAAACACCATATATTTT,CASSLDRRQVSGNTIYF,few,TRBV5-1,TRBJ1-3,.
TGTGCCAGTAGTATGTCTCCGAGCGGGGGGGCTCGGGAGCAGTTCTTC,CASSMSPSGGAREQFF,.,TRBV19,TRBJ2-1,TRBD2
TGCGCCAGCAGCACGGGACAGGGAACCTACGAGCAGTACTTC,CASSTGQGTYEQYF,few,TRBV5-1,TRBJ2-7,TRBD1
TGTGCAAGTCGCTTAGATCAGGGAAAGACTGAAGCTTTCTTT,CASRLDQGKTEAFF,.,TRBV12-2,TRBJ1-1,.
TGTGCCAGCAGAGCCAGGGGAAGGAACTATGGCTACACCTTC,CASRARGRNYGYTF,.,TRBV27,TRBJ1-2,.
TGTGCCAGCAGTGAAGGCGGGGGGGAATCCTACGAGCAGTACTTC,CASSEGGGESYEQYF,.,TRBV6-4,TRBJ2-7,TRBD2
TGCAGAGTTGAAGATAGCGGAAACAACATATATTTT,CRVEDSGNNIYF,.,TRBV29-1,TRBJ1-3,.
TGTGCCAGTAGTATAGACAGGAACACTGAAGCTTTCTTT,CASSIDRNTEAFF,few,TRBV19,TRBJ1-1,.
TGCGCCAGCAGCGTACACCCTAGCGGGGGGATTCTTACCGGGGAGCTGTTTTTT,CASSVHPSGGILTGELFF,few,TRBV4-1,TRBJ2-2,TRBD2
TGTGCCAGCAGCTTTGGAGGGTCCGAGACCCAGTACTTC,CASSFGGSETQYF,.,TRBV5-8,TRBJ2-5,.
TGTGCCAGCAGTTTACAGGGGGCAGGAAAACTGTTTTTT,CASSLQGAGKLFF,.,TRBV28,TRBJ1-4,TRBD1
TGTGCCTGTAGGGACACGGGCTATGGCTACACCTTC,CACRDTGYGYTF,.,TRBV30,TRBJ1-2,.
TGTGCCAGTAGTATAGATCACGGAAGGGGATTAAGTGGCTACACCTTC,CASSIDHGRGLSGYTF,few,TRBV19,TRBJ1-2,.
TGTGCCACCAGGCGCCCACTAGCGAGGGACGAGCAGTACTTC,CATRRPLARDEQYF,few,TRBV21-1,TRBJ2-7,.
TGCGCCAGCAGCCCCCAACTCCAGGGTAACACCGGGGAGCTGTTTTTT,CASSPQLQGNTGELFF,few,TRBV5-1,TRBJ2-2,.
TGTGCCAGCAGCGCCGGGACAGAGTCCTACGAGCAGTACTTC,CASSAGTESYEQYF,.,TRBV7-2,TRBJ2-7,TRBD1
TGTGCCACCAGCAGAGATGGTGGGCGGGCTAGCGGTAGCACAGATACGCAGTATTTT,CATSRDGGRASGSTDTQYF,few,TRBV15,TRBJ2-3,TRBD2
TGTGCCAGCTCCCCCTCGGGGACAGGGACGAACACTGAAGCTTTCTTT,CASSPSGTGTNTEAFF,.,TRBV18,TRBJ1-1,TRBD1